The 17 T cell receptor beta chains below were found in one sample sequenced in a study of beta chain features in type 1 diabetes (dated by TCRdb to between 2018 and 2020). Library creation used the immunoSEQ multiplex PCR assay. All of the isolated RNA was reverse transcribed with the High Capacity cDNA Reverse Transcription Kit, so expressed TCRB transcripts were sequenced. The clones in this table, taken by TCRdb from immuneACCESS, are in-frame only. Not every clone is retained; where verified, under half of the shortfall comes from an unresolved V gene, and the cause of the rest is unknown. This sample has over 300,000 clones in its table, and approximately 8.2% of those were observed once. The ten largest clones add up to around 0.45% of the sample. The material sequenced was central memory CD4+ T cells from blood. All receptors derive from a woman between 18 and 29 years old in good health.

This clone was counted between two and nine times. The chain is built from TRBV20-1 and TRBJ1-2; D gene uncertain. CDR1 and CDR2 (germline): DFQATT, SNEGSKA (reference sequence). Trimming pared 3 bases from V and 7 bases from J, leaving 9 bases between. The CDR3 contains 11 residues. The CDR3 reads CSASNSPGYTF. CDR3 DNA sequence: TGCAGTGCTAGTAATTCTCCTGGCTACACCTTC.

This clone turned up a few times. The chain links TRBV20-1 to TRBJ2-1; D gene uncertain. The CDR3 runs to 10 residues. Germline V lookup: CDR1 DFQATT, CDR2 SNEGSKA (reference sequence). V was clipped by 4 bases and J by 6 bases, with 4 bases between them. The CDR3 loop reads CSATFNEQFF. DNA of the CDR3: TGCAGTGCTACTTTCAATGAGCAGTTCTTC.

The V and J genes are TRBV7-9 and TRBJ2-4; TRBD2 matches at 12 bases. With V trimmed by 5 bases and J by 8 bases, 10 bases remained unmatched. The germline CDR1 and CDR2 sequences are SEHNR and FQNEAQ (reference sequence). This CDR3 is 16 amino acids long. CDR3 region: CASSQGLAGYGYIQYF. In DNA form, the CDR3 reads TGTGCCAGCAGCCAAGGACTAGCGGGATATGGTTACATTCAGTACTTC.

The genes are TRBV6-5 and TRBJ2-7, with 7 bases aligning to TRBD1. The trim removed 8 bases at V and 2 bases at J, leaving 6 bases unmatched. Germline lookup yields CDR1 MNHEY and CDR2 SVGAGI. The CDR3 has 13 amino acids. In DNA, the CDR3 is TGTGCCAGCTCAATCGGGACAGCCTACGAGCAGTACTTC. Amino acids: CASSIGTAYEQYF.

This clone was recorded many times. The rearrangement links TRBV7-2 to TRBJ2-1; TRBD1 matches at 8 bases. The CDR3 is made up of 16 amino acids. Germline-derived CDR1 and CDR2 are SGHTA and FQGNSA. J gave up 7 bases and V 3 bases, and 11 bases lay outside the gene matches. The CDR3 DNA reads TGTGCCAGCAGCTTTGGGGACGGACAGGGTCGGAATGAGCAGTTCTTC. Amino acid sequence: CASSFGDGQGRNEQFF.

The V call is TRBV27, the J call TRBJ2-7; D gene unclear. V shed 2 bases and J shed 0 bases, with 2 bases lying between them. CDR3 length equals 12 residues. CDR1 is MNHEY, CDR2 SMNVEV, per germline (reference sequence). CDR3 protein: CASSLGSYEQYF. The DNA for the CDR3 is TGTGCCAGCAGTTTAGGCTCCTACGAGCAGTACTTC.

This rearrangement joins TRBV20-1 to TRBJ1-1, with D possibly matching TRBD1 (5 bases). CDR3 length: 11 amino acids. Trimming removed 5 bases from V and 11 bases from J, with 15 bases in between. The V gene's germline CDR1 is DFQATT and CDR2 SNEGSKA (reference sequence). CDR3 bases: TGCAGTGCTCAGGACAATTCAGAGGCTTTCTTT. Translation: CSAQDNSEAFF.

The V and J genes are TRBV7-6 and TRBJ2-7; D may be TRBD1 (5 bases). With 0 bases removed from V and 0 bases from J, the gap between germline ends came to 6 bases. The CDR3 runs 14 residues. Germline V gene data show CDR1 as SGHVS and CDR2 as FNYEAQ. This CDR3 reads CASSLAGVSYEQYF. As DNA, the CDR3 is TGTGCCAGCAGCTTAGCAGGGGTCTCCTACGAGCAGTACTTC. The entire variable domain, with the rest obtained from reference TRBV7-6 and TRBJ2-7, is as follows: GAGVSQSPRYKVTKRGQDVALRCDPISGHVSLYWYRQALGQGPEFLTYFNYEAQQDKSGLPNDRFSAERPEGSISTLTIQRTEQRDSAMYRCASSLAGVSYEQYFGPGTRLTVT.

Comments on this clone: This specimen includes other DNA sequences encoding the same CDR3. This chain uses TRBV18 with TRBJ2-1; D is unresolved. Germline V gene sequence: CDR1 KGHSH, CDR2 LQKENI. The CDR3 sequence is 13 residues long. V was cut by 0 bases and J by 4 bases, with 4 bases left in between. CDR3 DNA sequence: TGTGCCAGCTCACCACCGGGGTACAATGAGCAGTTCTTC. Its translation: CASSPPGYNEQFF.

The rearrangement joins TRBV7-2 to TRBJ2-3; D is unclear. Germline loops: CDR1 SGHTA, CDR2 FQGNSA. Trimming shortened V by 5 bases and J by 4 bases, and 16 bases separated the two germline ends. This CDR3 is 15 amino acids long. CDR3 amino acids: CASSPFSASSDTQYF. The CDR3 DNA sequence: TGTGCCAGCAGCCCATTTTCTGCGTCGTCAGATACGCAGTATTTT.

This clone showed up just a few times. The same CDR3 can be traced to other DNA sequences in this sample. The gene calls are TRBV15 and TRBJ2-7; D is uncertain. The V and J ends lost 0 bases and 4 bases respectively, with 7 bases between them. The CDR3 is 13 residues long. Germline V gene data show CDR1 as LNHNV and CDR2 as YYDKDF (reference sequence). The CDR3 bases are TGTGCCACCAGCAGAGATCTCGGATACGAGCAGTACTTC. It translates to CATSRDLGYEQYF.

This clone was recorded a few times. The gene calls are TRBV4-2 and TRBJ2-3, with TRBD2 identical over 13 bases. After removal of 4 bases from V and 2 bases from J, the junction contained 3 bases not matched to a gene. The CDR3 covers 16 residues. Germline V gene sequence: CDR1 LGHNA, CDR2 YNFKEQ. CDR3 region: CASSPGTSGDTDTQYF. The CDR3 DNA is TGTGCCAGCAGCCCGGGGACTAGCGGGGACACAGATACGCAGTATTTT.

This clone was counted ten times or more. J is TRBJ2-7 and V is TRBV21-1. TRBV21-1 is tagged as a pseudogene. This CDR3 is 11 amino acids long. The CDR3 bases are TGTGCCAGCAAATCGCCCTACGAGCAGTACTTC. Its protein is CASKSPYEQYF.

This rearrangement joins TRBV7-2 to TRBJ2-5; maybe TRBD2 (5 bases). Trimming removed 6 bases at V and 4 bases at J, with 12 bases between. CDR3 length: 13 amino acids. CDR1 and CDR2 (germline): SGHTA, FQGNSA. This CDR3 is CASRLLVGETQYF. CDR3 sequence (DNA): TGTGCCAGCAGGCTACTAGTAGGAGAGACCCAGTACTTC.

The CDR3 bases are TGTGCCAGCAGTTACTCGATAAATCAGCCCCAGCATTTT. It translates to CASSYSINQPQHF. This chain uses TRBV6-6 with TRBJ1-5; D unclear. The CDR3 has 13 residues. Trimming removed 0 bases at V and 4 bases at J, with 4 bases between. CDR1 MNHNY and CDR2 SVGAGI come from the germline V gene (reference sequence).

This clone came up a few times. The V and J genes are TRBV6-5 and TRBJ2-1; TRBD2 matches at 11 bases. V dropped 6 bases and J dropped 9; count of bases not matched to a gene: 10. The CDR3 totals 15 residues. Germline-derived CDR1 and CDR2 are MNHEY and SVGAGI. The CDR3 region has the DNA TGTGCCAGCAGAAGCATTAGCGGGAGGGGAGGTGAGCAGTTCTTC. It codes for CASRSISGRGGEQFF.

This clone has only a few counts. CDR3 sequence reads: CASSGQGASIQYF. CDR3 nucleotides: TGCGCCAGCAGTGGACAGGGGGCGAGCATTCAGTACTTC. The V and J genes are TRBV4-3 and TRBJ2-4; 11 nucleotides match TRBD1. CDR3 length equals 13 residues. V lost 6 bases, J lost 9 bases, and 4 bases stayed unmatched. CDR1 is LGHNA and CDR2 is YSLEER in the germline V gene.